This T cell receptor beta chain was recovered during a study of PD-L1 blockade in urothelial cancer. On the study more broadly: The analyses of blood took place 3 weeks (second dose) and 6 weeks after treatment start. There were a median of around 140,000 T cells in blood samples.

The assay was immunoSEQ multiplex PCR, and TCRdb's table has in-frame clones only and misses some. The data contain approximately 67,000 clones, 75% to 90% of them singletons. There are a few counts of this clone. Time point: pretreatment peripheral blood. The patients had locally advanced or metastatic urothelial carcinoma. The CDR3 is 15 residues long. V dropped 6 bases and J dropped 1 base, with 15 bases sitting between them. The germline CDR1 and CDR2 sequences are ENHRY and SYGVKD. The sequence came from a man in his sixties with urothelial cancer. The material was PBMCs, obtained around atezolizumab (anti-PD-L1) treatment. The chain couples TRBV10-3 to TRBJ1-1; a possible D gene is TRBD1 (5 bases). CDR3 loop: CAIRRDLTGNTEAFF. The CDR3 DNA reads as TGTGCCATCAGAAGAGATTTAACAGGGAACACTGAAGCTTTCTTT.